Following are 17 T cell receptor beta chains from one sample sequenced in a study of cytomegalovirus exposure and HLA in healthy donors. PCR primers comprised 60 Vbeta and 13 Jbeta primers. Using immunoSEQ multiplex PCR, the repertoire was profiled, and TCRdb retains in-frame clones only, with some absent. The data contain under 250,000 clones, roughly 79% of them seen just once; the ten biggest clones take up 1.5% to 2%. Sequencing input: PBMCs. These receptors were collected from a male donor in good health and CMV-seronegative.

Worth noting for this clone: One end of the junction fails to match germline, which may point to a read error. The rearrangement uses TRBV7-9 and TRBJ2-2, with D perhaps matching TRBD1 (5 bases). Germline values: CDR1 SEHNR, CDR2 FQNEAQ (reference sequence). This CDR3 comprises 14 residues. DNA for the CDR3: TGTTCCAGCAGCCCCCCCCAGGGCACCGGGGAGCTGTTTTTT. Translated, it gives CSSSPPQGTGELFF.

The chain couples TRBV5-3 to TRBJ2-7; tentative D call: TRBD2 (5 bases). TRBV5-3 falls under the ORF class, with uncertain function. The ends were cut back, 4 bases at V and 9 bases at J, with 29 bases in the middle. The CDR3 consists of 17 residues. The CDR3 nucleotides read TGTGCCAGAAGCCCCCCTGAGGCATCGGCAACCGAACTAGGGCAGTACTTC. It translates to CARSPPEASATELGQYF.

The chain links TRBV19 to TRBJ2-5; 7 nucleotides line up with TRBD2. CDR3 length equals 16 residues. Per the germline V gene, CDR1 is LNHDA and CDR2 is SQIVND (reference sequence). After removal of 5 bases from V and 4 bases from J, the junction contained 13 bases not matched to a gene. CDR3 coding DNA: TGTGCCAGTAGTCGGGGGGTTGCGGGCCGATCAGAGACCCAGTACTTC. Amino acid sequence: CASSRGVAGRSETQYF. Variable domain in full (rest from reference TRBV19 and TRBJ2-5): DGGITQSPKYLFRKEGQNVTLSCEQNLNHDAMYWYRQDPGQGLRLIYYSQIVNDFQKGDIAEGYSVSREKKESFPLTVTSAQKNPTAFYLCASSRGVAGRSETQYFGPGTRLLVL.

This clone has a handful of counts. The J gene is TRBJ2-1, the V gene TRBV5-1, with 13 positions matching TRBD2. Trimming took 2 bases from V and 6 from J; bases not matched to a gene: 5. This CDR3 is 16 amino acids long. Germline assignment: CDR1 SGHRS and CDR2 YFSETQ. CDR3 sequence reads: CASSFPLAGGLNEQFF. As DNA, the CDR3 is TGCGCCAGCAGCTTCCCACTAGCGGGAGGGCTCAATGAGCAGTTCTTC.

The gene calls are TRBV14 and TRBJ2-2; TRBD1 aligns across 7 bases. CDR1 and CDR2 from the germline V gene are SGHDN and FVKESK. The CDR3 contains 14 residues. J gave up 6 bases and V 8 bases, and 9 bases lay outside the gene matches. The CDR3 loop reads CASPSKTGPGELFF. The DNA for the CDR3 is TGTGCCAGCCCCTCCAAGACAGGGCCCGGGGAGCTGTTTTTT.

Concerning this clone: One junction end disagrees with the germline gene, perhaps due to a read error. The chain combines TRBV5-1 with TRBJ2-3, with a tentative D call TRBD1 (6 bases). CDR1 is SGHRS, CDR2 YFSETQ, per germline. This CDR3 is 15 amino acids long. The CDR3, as DNA: TGCGCCAGCAGCGTACAGGGTATGGGCACAAATACGCAGTATTTT. As protein: CASSVQGMGTNTQYF.

V usage is TRBV27 and J usage is TRBJ2-1, with D perhaps matching TRBD2 (5 bases). The CDR3 contains 14 residues. V lost 6 bases and J lost 9, with 18 bases in between. The germline gives CDR1 MNHEY, CDR2 SMNVEV (reference sequence). The CDR3 spells CASRWQSRTSEQFF. DNA for the CDR3: TGTGCCAGCAGGTGGCAGAGCCGTACTAGTGAGCAGTTCTTC.

This chain connects TRBV11-2 to TRBJ2-1; 9 bases align to TRBD2. With 0 bases clipped from V and 6 bases from J, the junction kept 12 bases outside the gene matches. The germline V gene has CDR1 SGHAT and CDR2 FQNNGV. This CDR3 has 18 residues. In nucleotides, the CDR3 is TGTGCCAGCAGCTTAGACGGATGGGGGCGGGAGGGTGGCAATGAGCAGTTCTTC. Its translation is CASSLDGWGREGGNEQFF.

This chain connects TRBV7-7 to TRBJ2-3; no definite D call. The V gene's germline CDR1 is SSHAT and CDR2 FNYEAQ (reference sequence). V was shortened by 3 bases and J by 5 bases, with 9 bases between the two germline ends. This CDR3 spans 13 amino acids. The CDR3 bases are TGTGCCAGCAGCTTGGGCCTGCTAGATACGCAGTATTTT. Translation: CASSLGLLDTQYF. The full variable domain, in which reference TRBV7-7 and TRBJ2-3 provide the parts outside the CDR3, is GAGVSQSPRYKVTKRGQDVTLRCDPISSHATLYWYQQALGQGPEFLTYFNYEAQPDKSGLPSDRFSAERPEGSISTLTIQRTEQRDSAMYRCASSLGLLDTQYFGPGTRLTVL.

This clone was observed a few times. The V gene is TRBV19, the J gene TRBJ2-5; 14 bases line up with TRBD2. The CDR3 covers 16 residues. Germline V gives CDR1 LNHDA, CDR2 SQIVND (reference sequence). V shed 5 bases and J 4 bases; nucleotides not matched to a gene: 6. CDR3 protein: CASSSLTSGRGETQYF. The CDR3 region has the DNA TGTGCCAGTAGTTCCTTGACTAGCGGGAGGGGAGAGACCCAGTACTTC.

The V call is TRBV6-5, the J call TRBJ2-1; 12 nucleotides align to TRBD2. Germline lookup yields CDR1 MNHEY and CDR2 SVGAGI. This CDR3 spans 13 amino acids. Trimming removed 5 bases from V and 10 bases from J; junction bases left unmatched: 3. Here the CDR3 reads CASSRLAGDEQFF. The CDR3 DNA is TGTGCCAGCAGTCGACTAGCGGGGGACGAGCAGTTCTTC.

V usage is TRBV9 and J usage is TRBJ2-7; 8 nucleotides match TRBD1. Germline CDR1 reads SGDLS; CDR2 reads YYNGEE. The ends lost 1 base at V and 4 bases at J; junction bases unmatched: 1. The CDR3 consists of 13 residues. The CDR3, as DNA: TGTGCCAGCAGCGTAACAGGGGGGTACGAGCAGTACTTC. This translates into CASSVTGGYEQYF.

The rearrangement joins TRBV20-1 to TRBJ1-4; weak D call: TRBD1 (5 bases). Germline CDR1 is DFQATT and CDR2 is SNEGSKA (reference sequence). CDR3 length equals 11 residues. The V end was cut by 1 base, the J end by 10 bases, with 7 bases between. CDR3 coding DNA: TGCAGTGCTAGAGGGGGGGGAAAACTGTTTTTT. Protein sequence: CSARGGGKLFF.

This rearrangement joins TRBV19 to TRBJ1-4; 7 positions match TRBD1. The germline CDR1 and CDR2 sequences are LNHDA and SQIVND (reference sequence). V dropped 6 bases and J dropped 7; count of bases not matched to a gene: 11. CDR3 length: 15 amino acids. The CDR3 reads CASSKEGAWGEKLFF. The CDR3 DNA reads as TGTGCCAGTAGCAAGGAGGGGGCTTGGGGTGAAAAACTGTTTTTT.

The chain employs TRBV5-5 and TRBJ2-7; TRBD1 might be the D (6 bases). Trimming took off 5 bases at V and 3 bases at J, with 15 bases between the two ends. CDR3 size: 14 residues. Germline assignment: CDR1 SGHKS and CDR2 YYEKEE (reference sequence). The CDR3 reads CASRPDLQGYEQYF. DNA of the CDR3: TGTGCCAGCAGGCCGGACCTACAGGGCTACGAGCAGTACTTC.

The chain is built from TRBV7-3 and TRBJ2-7, with D perhaps matching TRBD2 (6 bases). Germline V gene sequence: CDR1 SGHTA, CDR2 FQGTGA. CDR3 length: 13 residues. V lost 2 bases and J 4 bases, leaving 9 bases between the germline ends. As DNA, the CDR3 is TGTGCCAGCAGCTTAGGGGCGGGATACGAGCAGTACTTC. Translating gives CASSLGAGYEQYF. Looking up the rest from reference TRBV7-3 and TRBJ2-7 gives the full variable domain: GAGVSQTPSNKVTEKGKYVELRCDPISGHTALYWYRQSLGQGPEFLIYFQGTGAADDSGLPNDRFFAVRPEGSVSTLKIQRTERGDSAVYLCASSLGAGYEQYFGPGTRLTVT.

This chain joins TRBV2 and TRBJ2-1, with D unresolved. This CDR3 has 12 amino acids. V was shortened by 7 bases and J by 12 bases, with 16 bases between the two germline ends. CDR1 is SNHLY and CDR2 is FYNNEI in the germline V gene. The CDR3 sequence is CASTELLEGQFF. CDR3 sequence (DNA): TGTGCCAGCACCGAACTATTGGAAGGGCAGTTCTTC.